This is a list of T cell receptor beta chains from one sample in a study of CD8 T cells in ankylosing spondylitis. TCRdb reanalysed the 5' RACE reads using MiXCR and keeps one entry per CDR3 protein. The table lists 200,000 to 250,000 distinct CDR3 sequences, roughly 24% of them singletons. Sequencing was done on a sample of blood, either unsorted or a sorted T cell fraction (not recorded which). These TCRs come from a male donor with ankylosing spondylitis or in good health (not recorded which). CDR3s include the opening cysteine and the closing phenylalanine or tryptophan. The D gene is left open where the match is weak. Not all rows give a size; the values are once, few, many and, for expanded clones, a class.

DNA: TGTGCCACCAGCAGGGTTAAAGGGAGCTCCTACAATGAGCAGTTCTTC
CDR3: CATSRVKGSSYNEQFF
length: 16
D: -
V: TRBV15
J: TRBJ2-1
size: many

DNA: TGTGCCAGCAGTACAACGCACTATTATGGCTACACCTTC
CDR3: CASSTTHYYGYTF
length: 13
D: -
V: TRBV6-2/TRBV6-3
J: TRBJ1-2
size: many

DNA: TGTGCCAGCAGGCAAGAGACCCAGTACTTC
CDR3: CASRQETQYF
length: 10
D: -
V: TRBV3-1
J: TRBJ2-5
size: many

DNA: TGCAGTCCTAGAGGGGATACGCAGTATTTT
CDR3: CSPRGDTQYF
length: 10
D: -
V: TRBV20-1
J: TRBJ2-3
size: once

DNA: TGTGCCAGCAGCCAGAATCGTCAAGAGACCCAGTACTTC
CDR3: CASSQNRQETQYF
length: 13
D: -
V: TRBV21-1
J: TRBJ2-5
size: many

DNA: TGTGCCATCAGTGAGAGGCAGGGCCGGACTGAAGCTTTCTTT
CDR3: CAISERQGRTEAFF
length: 14
D: -
V: TRBV10-3
J: TRBJ1-1
size: many

DNA: TGTGCCAGCAGTTCCTGGACTAGCGGGAGTAGCACAGATACGCAGTATTTT
CDR3: CASSSWTSGSSTDTQYF
length: 17
D: TRBD2
V: TRBV12-3/TRBV12-4
J: TRBJ2-3
size: -

DNA: TGTGCCAGCAGTGGCCCTCGGGACAGGGTTTGGCAAGAGACCCAGTACTTC
CDR3: CASSGPRDRVWQETQYF
length: 17
D: TRBD1
V: TRBV12-3/TRBV12-4
J: TRBJ2-5
size: few

DNA: TGCGCCAGCAGTGAGGGGGGGAGCACAGATACGCAGTATTTT
CDR3: CASSEGGSTDTQYF
length: 14
D: -
V: TRBV10-1
J: TRBJ2-3
size: -

DNA: TGCAGTGCTTCACCGGGGGACGAGCAGTACTTC
CDR3: CSASPGDEQYF
length: 11
D: -
V: TRBV20-1
J: TRBJ2-7
size: -

DNA: TGCAGTGCCAGGGGGCAGACAGAGACCCAGTACTTC
CDR3: CSARGQTETQYF
length: 12
D: TRBD1
V: TRBV20-1
J: TRBJ2-5
size: few

DNA: TGCAGCGTCCAGCGGGGTGAGACCGGGGAGCTGTTTTTT
CDR3: CSVQRGETGELFF
length: 13
D: TRBD2
V: TRBV29-1
J: TRBJ2-2
size: -

DNA: TGTGCCATCAGTGAGGGGACTAGCGGGGTCCCCTACGAGCAGTACTTC
CDR3: CAISEGTSGVPYEQYF
length: 16
D: TRBD2
V: TRBV10-3
J: TRBJ2-7
size: few

DNA: TGTGCCAGCAGCGGGCCGGAGGGGATTACTGAGCAGTTCTTC
CDR3: CASSGPEGITEQFF
length: 14
D: -
V: TRBV9
J: TRBJ2-1
size: -

DNA: TGTGCCAGCAGCCAAGAGGGGCAGGGAGGGCACAATGAGCAGTTCTTC
CDR3: CASSQEGQGGHNEQFF
length: 16
D: TRBD2
V: TRBV3-1
J: TRBJ2-1
size: many

DNA: TGCAGCGCGGGACTAGCGGAAGAGACCCAGTACTTC
CDR3: CSAGLAEETQYF
length: 12
D: TRBD2
V: TRBV29-1
J: TRBJ2-5
size: -